The clone carrying this T cell receptor beta chain was observed at least ten times. This sample is part of a study of regulatory T cells in long-lasting Graves disease. Relying on iRepertoire HTBI primers and Arm-PCR of CDR3 regions, the team built TCR beta libraries. TCRdb independently ran MiXCR on the multiplex PCR reads; one entry per CDR3 protein. The sample consists of some 300,000 distinct CDR3 sequences, around 21% of them appearing once. This CDR3 region has 15 residues. The germline gives CDR1 SGDLS, CDR2 YYNGEE. J lost 6 bases, V lost 0 bases, and 7 bases had no gene match. Regarding time point: persistent/refractory GD, antithyroid drugs over 5 years with positive TRAb. Making the TCR library involved RNA that had been extracted from PBMCs.

The starting material was peripheral blood mononuclear cells (PBMCs), obtained when the disease was refractory, from a patient treated with antithyroid drugs. V is TRBV9 and J is TRBJ2-5, with 8 bases aligning to TRBD2. This receptor was identified in a female donor with Graves disease. The chain's CDR3 is CASSVGVAGLQTQYF. In DNA form, the CDR3 reads TGTGCCAGCAGCGTAGGGGTAGCGGGGCTTCAGACCCAGTACTTC.